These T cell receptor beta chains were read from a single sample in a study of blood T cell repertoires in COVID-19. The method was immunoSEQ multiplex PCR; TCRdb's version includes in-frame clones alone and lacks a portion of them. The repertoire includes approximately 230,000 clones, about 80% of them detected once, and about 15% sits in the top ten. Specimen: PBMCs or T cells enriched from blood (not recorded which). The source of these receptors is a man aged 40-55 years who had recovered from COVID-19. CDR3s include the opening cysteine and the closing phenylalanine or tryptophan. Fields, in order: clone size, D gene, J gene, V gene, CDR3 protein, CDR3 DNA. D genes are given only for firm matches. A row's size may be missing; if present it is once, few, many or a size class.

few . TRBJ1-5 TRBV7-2 CASSLDRVQPQHF TGTGCCAGCAGCTTAGATCGGGTCCAGCCCCAGCATTTT
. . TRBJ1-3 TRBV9 CASSVAGGAGNTIYF TGTGCCAGCAGCGTAGCGGGGGGTGCAGGAAACACCATATATTTT
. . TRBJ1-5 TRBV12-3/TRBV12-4 CASSGAGQPQHF TGTGCCAGCAGTGGTGCGGGGCAGCCCCAGCATTTT
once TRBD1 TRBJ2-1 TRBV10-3 CAISGSIRTGGTNEQFF TGTGCCATCAGTGGCTCCATTAGGACAGGGGGGACCAATGAGCAGTTCTTC
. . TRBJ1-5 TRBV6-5 CASSPNNGRQGTHF TGTGCCAGCAGTCCCAATAACGGCCGGCAGGGGACGCATTTT
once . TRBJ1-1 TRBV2 CASSLETNTEAFF TGTGCCAGCTCCTTGGAGACGAACACTGAAGCTTTCTTT
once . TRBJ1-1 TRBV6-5 CASSYSIAGGTEAFF TGTGCCAGCAGTTACTCGATAGCGGGGGGCACTGAAGCTTTCTTT
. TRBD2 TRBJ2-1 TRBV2 CASSGTSGNLEQFF TGTGCCAGCAGTGGGACTAGCGGGAATCTTGAGCAGTTCTTC
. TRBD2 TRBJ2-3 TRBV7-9 CASSSLRGGYTDTQYF TGTGCCAGCAGCTCGCTGCGGGGGGGTTACACAGATACGCAGTATTTT
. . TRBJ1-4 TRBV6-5 CASRPSGGNEKLFF TGTGCCAGCAGGCCCTCAGGAGGAAATGAAAAACTGTTTTTT
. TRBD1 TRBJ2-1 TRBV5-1 CASSLETGALAHEQFF TGCGCCAGCAGCTTAGAGACAGGGGCCCTGGCCCATGAGCAGTTCTTC
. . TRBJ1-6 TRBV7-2 CASSLSGGNSPLHF TGTGCCAGCAGCTTATCCGGCGGAAATTCACCCCTCCACTTT
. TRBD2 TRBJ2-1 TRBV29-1 CSVEDPAGGHNEQFF TGCAGCGTTGAAGACCCGGCGGGGGGGCACAATGAGCAGTTCTTC
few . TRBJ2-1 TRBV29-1 CSVPDRTRDNEQFF TGCAGCGTCCCCGACAGGACTAGAGACAATGAGCAGTTCTTC
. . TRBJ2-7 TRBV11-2 CASSLTLQVAYEQYF TGTGCCAGCAGCTTGACCCTACAGGTCGCCTACGAGCAGTACTTC
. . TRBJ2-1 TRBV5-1 CASSLAEAAYEQFF TGCGCCAGCAGCTTGGCCGAGGCGGCGTATGAGCAGTTCTTC
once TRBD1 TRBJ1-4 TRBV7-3 CASSESTGGREKLFF TGTGCCAGCAGTGAATCGACAGGGGGCCGAGAAAAACTGTTTTTT
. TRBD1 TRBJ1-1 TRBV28 CASSLQPGQGTEAFF TGTGCCAGCAGTTTGCAACCGGGACAGGGGACTGAAGCTTTCTTT
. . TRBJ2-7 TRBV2 CASSVAAPSYEQYF TGTGCCAGCAGTGTAGCGGCCCCCTCGTACGAGCAGTACTTC
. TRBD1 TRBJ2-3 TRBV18 CASSPGPGQGSDTQYF TGTGCCAGCTCACCCGGTCCGGGACAGGGTTCAGATACGCAGTATTTT
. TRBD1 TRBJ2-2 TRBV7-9 CASSSGTGVNTGELFF TGTGCCAGCAGCTCGGGGACAGGGGTCAACACCGGGGAGCTGTTTTTT
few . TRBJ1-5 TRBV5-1 CASSLDTGGNQPQHF TGCGCCAGCAGCTTGGATACGGGGGGCAATCAGCCCCAGCATTTT
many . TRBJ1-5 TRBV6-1 CASSEGTPNSNQPQHF TGTGCCAGCAGTGAAGGGACACCTAATAGCAATCAGCCCCAGCATTTT
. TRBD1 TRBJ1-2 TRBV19 CASEGQNYRYTF TGTGCCAGTGAGGGACAGAATTATCGCTACACCTTC
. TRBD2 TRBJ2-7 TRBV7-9 CASSGGPGLKTYEQYF TGTGCCAGCAGTGGTGGTCCGGGACTAAAAACCTACGAGCAGTACTTC
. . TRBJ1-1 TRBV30 CAWSSGPWTEAFF TGTGCCTGGTCCTCGGGTCCTTGGACTGAAGCTTTCTTT
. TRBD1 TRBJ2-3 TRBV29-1 CSVRTGLSSTDTQYF TGCAGCGTTAGGACAGGGCTGTCTAGCACAGATACGCAGTATTTT
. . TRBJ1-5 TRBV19 CASSTDPGHQPQHF TGTGCCAGTAGTACAGACCCAGGGCATCAGCCCCAGCATTTT
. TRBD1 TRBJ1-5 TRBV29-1 CSVEQGAGQPQHF TGCAGCGTTGAACAGGGGGCTGGTCAGCCCCAGCATTTT
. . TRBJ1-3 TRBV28 CASSGTGFRNTIYF TGTGCCAGCAGTGGAACAGGGTTTCGAAACACCATATATTTT
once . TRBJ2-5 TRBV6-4 CASSDSIRSEETQYF TGTGCCAGCAGTGACTCGATTCGATCGGAAGAGACCCAGTACTTC
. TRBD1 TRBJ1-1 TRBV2 CATTGEVNTEAFF TGTGCCACGACAGGGGAGGTGAACACTGAAGCTTTCTTT
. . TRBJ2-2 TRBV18 CASSERAGELFF TGTGCCAGCTCCGAGAGGGCCGGGGAGCTGTTTTTT
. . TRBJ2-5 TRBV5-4 CASSLARGRETQYF TGTGCCAGCAGCTTGGCGCGGGGACGGGAGACCCAGTACTTC
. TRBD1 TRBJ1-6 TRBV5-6 CASSLRQGLSSPLHF TGTGCCAGCAGCTTACGACAGGGGCTGAGTTCACCCCTCCACTTT
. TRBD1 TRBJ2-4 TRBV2 CASTLAGTGDSIQYF TGTGCCAGCACCCTCGCGGGGACAGGGGATTCCATTCAGTACTTC
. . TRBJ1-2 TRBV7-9 CASSYTGFNYGYTF TGTGCCAGCTCCTATACAGGCTTTAACTATGGCTACACCTTC
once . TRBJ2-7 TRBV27 CASNIAGTPVGEQYF TGTGCCAGCAACATAGCCGGGACTCCAGTAGGGGAGCAGTACTTC
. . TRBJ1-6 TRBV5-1 CASSLSGGSYNSPLHF TGCGCCAGCAGCTTGTCCGGGGGCTCCTATAATTCACCCCTCCACTTT
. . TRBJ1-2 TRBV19 CAPSPQGANYGYTF TGTGCCCCTAGCCCACAGGGCGCTAACTATGGCTACACCTTC
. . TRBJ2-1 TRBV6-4 CASSAGLYNEQFF TGTGCCAGCAGCGCGGGACTCTACAATGAGCAGTTCTTC
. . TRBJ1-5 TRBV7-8 CASSFEGYSNQPQHF TGTGCCAGCAGCTTCGAGGGTTATAGCAATCAGCCCCAGCATTTT
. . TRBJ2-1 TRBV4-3 CASSQEGTRAGEQFF TGCGCCAGCAGCCAAGAGGGCACAAGGGCGGGTGAGCAGTTCTTC
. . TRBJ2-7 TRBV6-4 CASSDSTGAYEQYF TGTGCCAGCAGTGACTCGACCGGGGCCTACGAGCAGTACTTC
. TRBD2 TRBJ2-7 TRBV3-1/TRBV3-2 CASSQASGSSYEQYF TGTGCCAGCAGCCAAGCTAGCGGGAGCTCCTACGAGCAGTACTTC
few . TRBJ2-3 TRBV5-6 CASSLNGGGPDTQYF TGTGCCAGCAGCTTGAATGGGGGGGGCCCAGATACGCAGTATTTT